Listed below are T cell receptor beta chains from one sample, sequenced in a study of T cell changes during pregnancy in multiple sclerosis. The repertoire was sequenced with immunoSEQ multiplex PCR; TCRdb's copy has only in-frame clones and lacks some. The sample carries roughly 87,000 clones, 93% recorded once. The sequencing here drew on peripheral blood, taken in the third trimester of pregnancy. Receptors originate from a female donor in good health, enrolled as a control in a pregnancy study. The CDR3 runs from the conserved cysteine through the conserved F or W.

v_call,cdr3_aa
TRBV4-1,CASSQDAGPYNEQFF
TRBV4-1,CASSSQRGAAGNTIYF
TRBV7-2,CASSPLVETGELFF
TRBV5-1,CASGLLGSNEQFF
TRBV4-1,CASSQPHKPTGVKDTQYF
TRBV5-1,CASSWTGLQETQYF
TRBV19,CASSRQGDYGYTF
TRBV10-3,CAIRSTAEGGYTF
TRBV5-1,CASSQGWDTEAFF
TRBV5-4,CASSLDPGEYNEQFF
TRBV4-1,CASSLASGRPPRQYF
TRBV2,CASSGISGRAREQYF
TRBV28,CASRPDRGLSRYEQYF
TRBV19,CASSIVRVRGNQPQHF
TRBV5-1,CASSSTSGQGDNEQFF
TRBV10-2,CASAGEASNTEAFF
TRBV19,CASSITGTGYQPQHF
TRBV25-1,CASSETSGRAVYEQFF
TRBV28,CASSPGGGQGYEQYF
TRBV5-1,CASSTTALSMNTEAFF
TRBV7-2,CASSLYGGSNEQFF
TRBV5-4,CASSLGLAGSTDTQYF
TRBV9,CASSVASGGVPYEQYF
TRBV18,CASSPRDRDEQYF
TRBV5-1,CASSLDRVGEQFF
TRBV6-5,CASSPLSPDTYEQYF
TRBV30,CAWSVLRQGEQYF
TRBV7-7,CASSIEAGGRYEQFF
TRBV5-4,CASSAGGALDTEAFF
TRBV22-1,CPGRKTRTGSGELFF
TRBV27,CASSLFRGQGVQTQYF
TRBV21-1,CASTLLDRKVYEQYF
TRBV6-5,CASSYPGQGVNEQYF
TRBV4-1,CASSPVGGGNNEQFF
TRBV6-4,CASSDTAGTNEKLFF
TRBV28,CASSLLHSFGYTF
TRBV4-1,CASSQERSGTGSDYGTDTQYF
TRBV29-1,CSGTLGSSYNEQFF
TRBV5-1,CASSSRTGAGELFF
TRBV10-3,CAISPGTGYQETQYF
TRBV5-1,CASSFTGTSGPKKVQFF
TRBV28,CASSLGLGAGQPQHF
TRBV7-9,CASSLEGTSSYEQYF
TRBV11-3,CASSSILGGEQFF